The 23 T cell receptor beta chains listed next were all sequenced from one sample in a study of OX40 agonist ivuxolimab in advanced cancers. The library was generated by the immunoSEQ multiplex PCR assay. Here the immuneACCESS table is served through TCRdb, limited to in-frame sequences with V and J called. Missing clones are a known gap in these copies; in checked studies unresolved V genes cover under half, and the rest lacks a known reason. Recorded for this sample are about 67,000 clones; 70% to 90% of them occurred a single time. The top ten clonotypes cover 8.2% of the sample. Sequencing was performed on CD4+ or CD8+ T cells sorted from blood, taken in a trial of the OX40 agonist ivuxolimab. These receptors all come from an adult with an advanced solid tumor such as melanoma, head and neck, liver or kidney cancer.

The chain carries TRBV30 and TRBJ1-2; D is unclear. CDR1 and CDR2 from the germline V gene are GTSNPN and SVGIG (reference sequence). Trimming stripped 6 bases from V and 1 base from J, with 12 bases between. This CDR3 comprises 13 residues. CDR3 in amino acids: CACNPINNYGYTF. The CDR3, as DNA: TGTGCCTGCAACCCAATAAATAACTATGGCTACACCTTC.

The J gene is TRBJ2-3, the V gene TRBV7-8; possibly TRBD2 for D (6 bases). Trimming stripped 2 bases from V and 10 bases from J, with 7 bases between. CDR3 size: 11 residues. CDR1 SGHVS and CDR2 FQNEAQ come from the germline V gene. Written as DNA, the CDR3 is TGTGCCAGCAGCTTATGGGAGGCGCAGTATTTT. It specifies CASSLWEAQYF.

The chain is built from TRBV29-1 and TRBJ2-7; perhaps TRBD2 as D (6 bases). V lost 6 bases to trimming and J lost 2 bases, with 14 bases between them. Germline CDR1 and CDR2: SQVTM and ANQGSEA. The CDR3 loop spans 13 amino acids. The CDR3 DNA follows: TGCAGCGTCGGGAGCGGGCAACCCTACGAGCAGTACTTC. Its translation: CSVGSGQPYEQYF.

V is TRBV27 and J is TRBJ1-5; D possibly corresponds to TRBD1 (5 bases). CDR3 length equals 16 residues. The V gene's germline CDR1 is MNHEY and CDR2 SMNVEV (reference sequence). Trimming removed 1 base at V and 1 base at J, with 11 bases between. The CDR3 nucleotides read TGTGCCAGCAGTTTATTGTCTGGGGACAGCAATCAGCCCCAGCATTTT. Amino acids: CASSLLSGDSNQPQHF.

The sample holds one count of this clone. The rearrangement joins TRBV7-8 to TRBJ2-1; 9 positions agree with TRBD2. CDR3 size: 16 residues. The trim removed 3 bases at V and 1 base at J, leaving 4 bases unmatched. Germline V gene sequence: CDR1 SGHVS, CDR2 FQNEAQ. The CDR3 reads CASSFRREGSYNEQFF. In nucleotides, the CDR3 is TGTGCCAGCAGCTTTCGGCGGGAGGGGTCCTACAATGAGCAGTTCTTC.

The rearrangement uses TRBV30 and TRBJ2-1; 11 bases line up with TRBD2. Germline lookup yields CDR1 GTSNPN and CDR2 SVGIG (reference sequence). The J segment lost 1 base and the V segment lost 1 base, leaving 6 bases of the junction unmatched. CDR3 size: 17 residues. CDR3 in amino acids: CAWSGSSGRRSYNEQFF. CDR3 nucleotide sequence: TGTGCCTGGAGTGGTTCTAGCGGGAGGCGGTCCTACAATGAGCAGTTCTTC.

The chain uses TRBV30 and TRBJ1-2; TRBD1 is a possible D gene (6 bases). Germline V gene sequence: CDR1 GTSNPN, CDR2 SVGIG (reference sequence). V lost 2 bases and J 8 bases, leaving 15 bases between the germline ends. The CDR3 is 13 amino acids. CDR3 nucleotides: TGTGCCTGGAGTACGGGACATAATGACGGCTACACCTTC. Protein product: CAWSTGHNDGYTF.

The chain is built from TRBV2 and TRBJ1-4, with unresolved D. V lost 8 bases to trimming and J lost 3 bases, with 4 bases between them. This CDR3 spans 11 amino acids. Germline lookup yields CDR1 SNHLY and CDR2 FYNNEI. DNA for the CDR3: TGTGCCAGCCAATCTAATGAAAAACTGTTTTTT. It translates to CASQSNEKLFF.

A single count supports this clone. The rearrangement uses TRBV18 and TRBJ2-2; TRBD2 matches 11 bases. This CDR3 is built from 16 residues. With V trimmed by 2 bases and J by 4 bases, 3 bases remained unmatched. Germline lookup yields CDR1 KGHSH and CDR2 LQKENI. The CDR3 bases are TGTGCCAGCTCACCAGGGACTAGCGGTGCCACCGGGGAGCTGTTTTTT. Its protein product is CASSPGTSGATGELFF.

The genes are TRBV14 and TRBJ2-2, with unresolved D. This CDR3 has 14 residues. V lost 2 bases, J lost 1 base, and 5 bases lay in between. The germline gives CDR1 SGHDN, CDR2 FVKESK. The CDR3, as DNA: TGTGCCAGCAGCCAACAGATGAACACCGGGGAGCTGTTTTTT. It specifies CASSQQMNTGELFF.

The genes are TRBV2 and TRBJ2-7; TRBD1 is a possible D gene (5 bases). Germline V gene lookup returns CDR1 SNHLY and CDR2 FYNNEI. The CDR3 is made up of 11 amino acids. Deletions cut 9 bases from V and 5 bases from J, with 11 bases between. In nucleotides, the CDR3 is TGTGCCAGAACAGGCTACCACGAGCAGTACGTC. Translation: CARTGYHEQYV.

CDR3 residues: CASSRNPGTVGNEQFF. In DNA, the CDR3 is TGTGCCAGCAGCCGAAATCCCGGGACAGTGGGCAATGAGCAGTTCTTC. The rearrangement joins TRBV9 to TRBJ2-1; the match to TRBD1 covers 7 bases. CDR1 and CDR2 (germline): SGDLS, YYNGEE. The junction had 13 bases not matched to a gene; V was cut back by 4 bases and J by 6 bases. The CDR3 runs 16 residues.

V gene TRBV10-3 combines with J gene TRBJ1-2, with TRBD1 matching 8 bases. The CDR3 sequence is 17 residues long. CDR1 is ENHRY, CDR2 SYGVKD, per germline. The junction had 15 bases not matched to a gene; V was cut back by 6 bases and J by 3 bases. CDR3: CAIRAGQGRVKDYGYTF. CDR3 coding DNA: TGTGCCATCAGAGCCGGACAGGGAAGGGTTAAGGACTATGGCTACACCTTC.

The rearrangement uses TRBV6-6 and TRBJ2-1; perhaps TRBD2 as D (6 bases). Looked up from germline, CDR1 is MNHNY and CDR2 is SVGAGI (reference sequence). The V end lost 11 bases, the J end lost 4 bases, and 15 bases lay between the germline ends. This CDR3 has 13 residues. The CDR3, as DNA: TGTGCCGGCACCTTTAGCGGATACAATGAGCAGTTCTTC. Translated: CAGTFSGYNEQFF.

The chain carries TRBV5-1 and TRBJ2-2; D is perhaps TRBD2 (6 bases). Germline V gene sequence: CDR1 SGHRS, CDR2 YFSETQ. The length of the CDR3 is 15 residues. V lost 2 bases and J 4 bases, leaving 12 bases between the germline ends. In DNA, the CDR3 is TGCGCCAGCAGCTTACCGGGAGCCGGCACCGGGGAGCTGTTTTTT. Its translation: CASSLPGAGTGELFF. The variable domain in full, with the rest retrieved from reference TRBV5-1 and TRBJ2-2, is KAGVTQTPRYLIKTRGQQVTLSCSPISGHRSVSWYQQTPGQGLQFLFEYFSETQRNKGNFPGRFSGRQFSNSRSEMNVSTLELGDSALYLCASSLPGAGTGELFFGEGSRLTVL.

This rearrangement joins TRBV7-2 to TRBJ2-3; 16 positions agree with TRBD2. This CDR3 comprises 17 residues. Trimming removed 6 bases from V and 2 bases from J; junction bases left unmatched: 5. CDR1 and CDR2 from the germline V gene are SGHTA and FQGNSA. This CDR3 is CASRGLAGGSPTDTQYF. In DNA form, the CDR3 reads TGTGCCAGCAGGGGACTAGCGGGGGGGTCCCCCACAGATACGCAGTATTTT.

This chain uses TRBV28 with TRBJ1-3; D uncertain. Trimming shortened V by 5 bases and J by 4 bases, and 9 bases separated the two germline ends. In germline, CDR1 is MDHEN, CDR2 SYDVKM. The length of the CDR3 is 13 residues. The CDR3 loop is CASSQAGGNTIYF. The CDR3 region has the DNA TGTGCCAGCAGTCAGGCGGGCGGAAACACCATATATTTT.

The CDR3 bases are TGTGCCAGCAGCCCTGACAGGCTCCAAGAGACCCAGTACTTC. Residues: CASSPDRLQETQYF. V is TRBV7-2 and J is TRBJ2-5; tentatively, D is TRBD1 (6 bases). V was shortened by 5 bases and J by 1 base, with 11 bases between the two germline ends. In germline, CDR1 is SGHTA, CDR2 FQGNSA. The CDR3 extends over 14 amino acids.

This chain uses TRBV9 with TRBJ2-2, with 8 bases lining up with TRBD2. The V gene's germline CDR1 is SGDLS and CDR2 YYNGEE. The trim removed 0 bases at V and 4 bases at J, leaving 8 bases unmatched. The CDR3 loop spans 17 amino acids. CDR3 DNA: TGTGCCAGCAGCGTAGGGCCGGGAGGGCCGGGCACCGGGGAGCTGTTTTTT. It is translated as CASSVGPGGPGTGELFF.

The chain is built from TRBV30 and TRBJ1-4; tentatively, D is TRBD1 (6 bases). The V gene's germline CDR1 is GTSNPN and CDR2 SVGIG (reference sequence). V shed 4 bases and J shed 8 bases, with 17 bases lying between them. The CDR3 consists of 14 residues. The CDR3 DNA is TGTGCCTGGAAGGTGGCCGGGGGCTGGGAAAAACTGTTTTTT. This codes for CAWKVAGGWEKLFF.

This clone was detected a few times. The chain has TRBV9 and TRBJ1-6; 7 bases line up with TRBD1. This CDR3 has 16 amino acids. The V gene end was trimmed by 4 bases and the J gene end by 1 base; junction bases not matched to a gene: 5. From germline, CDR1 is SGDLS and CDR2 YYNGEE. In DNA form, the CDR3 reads TGTGCCAGCAGCCACCCACAGGGGTCCTATAATTCACCCCTCCACTTT. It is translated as CASSHPQGSYNSPLHF.

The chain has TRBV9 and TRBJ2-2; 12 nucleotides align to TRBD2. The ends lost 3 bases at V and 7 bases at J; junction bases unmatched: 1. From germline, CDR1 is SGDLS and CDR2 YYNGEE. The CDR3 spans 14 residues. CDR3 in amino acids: CASSGGLAGGELFF. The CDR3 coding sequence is TGTGCCAGCAGCGGGGGACTAGCGGGCGGGGAGCTGTTTTTT.

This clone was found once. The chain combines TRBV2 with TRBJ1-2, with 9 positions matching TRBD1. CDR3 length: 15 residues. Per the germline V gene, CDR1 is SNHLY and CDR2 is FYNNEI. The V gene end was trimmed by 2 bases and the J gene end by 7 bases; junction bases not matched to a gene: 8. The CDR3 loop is CASSEIPGTGFGYTF. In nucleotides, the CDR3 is TGTGCCAGCAGTGAAATTCCCGGGACAGGGTTTGGCTACACCTTC.